This T cell receptor (beta chain) emerged from a study of blood T cells in healthy people across ages. Each donor supplied roughly 9.1 milliliters of peripheral blood. At least 7 million PBMCs were isolated per sample. Per sample, extraction of total RNA gave at least 5.5 micrograms in every case. Germline CDR1 is SGHRS and CDR2 is YFSETQ. This CDR3 is built from 14 residues. The V end was cut by 4 bases, the J end by 4 bases, with 12 bases between. This clonotype was seen a handful of times. Primers used in a second PCR of roughly 6 to 12 cycles were a sample-barcoded 5' primer and a J-beta primer mix. A template-switch adaptor that had 12 random nucleotides put a tag on each cDNA molecule. TCRdb fed the 5' RACE reads into MiXCR, producing one record per CDR3 protein. The table shows 650,000 to 1,000,000 distinct CDR3 sequences, with roughly 35% occurring only once.

The specimen was blood. This chain connects TRBV5-1 to TRBJ1-5; D is perhaps TRBD1 (5 bases). The source is a man in his late teens or twenties in good health. The CDR3 region is CASSASGLNQPQHF. DNA of the CDR3: TGCGCCAGCAGCGCCTCAGGGCTAAATCAGCCCCAGCATTTT. The whole variable domain, remainder taken from reference TRBV5-1 and TRBJ1-5, is KAGVTQTPRYLIKTRGQQVTLSCSPISGHRSVSWYQQTPGQGLQFLFEYFSETQRNKGNFPGRFSGRQFSNSRSEMNVSTLELGDSALYLCASSASGLNQPQHFGDGTRLSIL.